Following are 32 T cell receptor beta chains from one sample sequenced in a study of CD8+ T cells in alopecia areata. Sequencing used cDNA as its template, made by extracting RNA and reverse transcribing it. Here immunoSEQ multiplex PCR was the method, and the copy in TCRdb shows in-frame clones only, minus some. The repertoire holds about 69,000 clones, with approximately 60% as singletons. Sequenced here: CD8+ T cells sorted from blood, sampled at week 0. The source of these receptors is a human donor with alopecia areata.

The chain has TRBV27 and TRBJ1-1; D unresolved. Germline lookup yields CDR1 MNHEY and CDR2 SMNVEV (reference sequence). V was pared by 3 bases and J by 4 bases, with 9 bases between. The CDR3 totals 13 residues. As DNA, the CDR3 is TGTGCCAGCAGTTTTACGGGAGGCACTGAAGCTTTCTTT. Its translation is CASSFTGGTEAFF.

The chain combines TRBV30 with TRBJ2-2, with 9 nucleotides matching TRBD1. This CDR3 has 13 residues. Germline assignment: CDR1 GTSNPN and CDR2 SVGIG (reference sequence). J lost 5 bases, V lost 6 bases, and 4 bases had no gene match. CDR3 residues: CACLTGGTGELFF. The CDR3 DNA follows: TGTGCCTGCTTGACAGGGGGGACCGGGGAGCTGTTTTTT.

This chain uses TRBV7-9 with TRBJ2-1; D is possibly TRBD2 (6 bases). The CDR3 is 15 amino acids. V was shortened by 1 base and J by 4 bases, with 11 bases between the two germline ends. CDR1 is SEHNR and CDR2 is FQNEAQ in the germline V gene (reference sequence). The CDR3 DNA is TGTGCCAGCAGCTTAGGTCTAGCGATGTACAATGAGCAGTTCTTC. Translation gives CASSLGLAMYNEQFF.

The gene calls are TRBV5-6 and TRBJ2-7, with 8 bases identical to TRBD2. The CDR3 extends over 17 amino acids. V trimming: 1 base; J trimming: 1 base; junction bases outside the gene matches: 10. From germline, CDR1 is SGHDT and CDR2 YYEEEE. CDR3 region: CASSLSAREGGSYEQYF. The CDR3 region has the DNA TGTGCCAGCAGCTTGTCGGCACGGGAGGGGGGATCCTACGAGCAGTACTTC. The whole variable domain, filled in from reference TRBV5-6 and TRBJ2-7, reads DAGVTQSPTHLIKTRGQQVTLRCSPKSGHDTVSWYQQALGQGPQFIFQYYEEEERQRGNFPDRFSGHQFPNYSSELNVNALLLGDSALYLCASSLSAREGGSYEQYFGPGTRLTVT.

CDR3 protein: CASSVTGMNTEAFF. In DNA form, the CDR3 reads TGTGCCAGCAGTGTAACAGGGATGAACACTGAAGCTTTCTTT. This rearrangement joins TRBV25-1 to TRBJ1-1; D may be TRBD1 (6 bases). The CDR3 runs 14 residues. Trimming removed 4 bases at V and 0 bases at J, with 9 bases between. CDR1 is MGHDK and CDR2 is SYGVNS in the germline V gene.

This clone was picked up one time. This chain links TRBV6-5 with TRBJ2-3, with no clear D. CDR1 and CDR2 (germline): MNHEY, SVGAGI. The CDR3 consists of 14 residues. V lost 7 bases to trimming and J lost 4 bases, with 15 bases between them. The CDR3 sequence is CASTPTAPPDTQYF. CDR3 in DNA: TGTGCCAGCACCCCGACCGCTCCCCCAGATACGCAGTATTTT.

The V and J genes are TRBV27 and TRBJ2-7, with D possibly TRBD2 on 6 matching bases. Germline V lookup: CDR1 MNHEY, CDR2 SMNVEV (reference sequence). This CDR3 has 13 amino acids. V was trimmed by 6 bases and J by 3 bases, leaving 12 bases between them. Here the CDR3 DNA reads TGTGCCAGCAGGCGGGACGGATACTACGAGCAGTACTTC. Protein product: CASRRDGYYEQYF.

The rearrangement links TRBV5-4 to TRBJ1-1; D uncertain. This CDR3 spans 15 amino acids. Trimming took 4 bases from V and 1 from J, leaving 14 bases between them. Per germline, CDR1 SGHNT and CDR2 YYREEE (reference sequence). CDR3 in DNA: TGTGCCAGCAGCCGTCCGTTTGACGGGAACACTGAAGCTTTCTTT. As protein: CASSRPFDGNTEAFF.

A few counts support this clone. The V call is TRBV10-3, the J call TRBJ2-7; D might be TRBD2 (6 bases). Germline-derived CDR1 and CDR2 are ENHRY and SYGVKD. The V gene lost 0 bases and the J gene lost 6 bases, with 15 bases spanning the gap. This CDR3 contains 15 residues. Written as DNA, the CDR3 is TGTGCCATCAGTGAGTCGTGGCGGGACCCTCGCGAGCAGTACTTC. It codes for CAISESWRDPREQYF.

The chain uses TRBV7-3 and TRBJ1-2, with 7 nucleotides matching TRBD1. Unmatched junction bases numbered 7, after V lost 2 bases and J lost 4 bases. CDR1 SGHTA and CDR2 FQGTGA come from the germline V gene. The CDR3 extends over 15 amino acids. The CDR3 reads CASSLPGQPFYGYTF. The CDR3, as DNA: TGTGCCAGCAGCTTACCGGGACAGCCTTTCTATGGCTACACCTTC.

This chain joins TRBV7-8 and TRBJ2-1; 10 bases align to TRBD2. Unmatched junction bases numbered 8, after V lost 1 base and J lost 8 bases. The CDR3 has 16 residues. Germline CDR1 is SGHVS and CDR2 is FQNEAQ. CDR3 bases: TGTGCCAGCAGCTTAGTGAGCGGGAGGGAAATGGATGAGCAGTTCTTC. Protein: CASSLVSGREMDEQFF.

This clone rates as medium-sized. This rearrangement joins TRBV27 to TRBJ1-2; no definite D call. CDR1 is MNHEY and CDR2 is SMNVEV in the germline V gene (reference sequence). This CDR3 is 16 amino acids long. V lost 3 bases, J lost 2 bases, and 16 bases lay in between. The CDR3 spells CASSFVFQASNYGYTF. The CDR3 bases are TGTGCCAGCAGTTTCGTGTTTCAGGCTTCGAACTATGGCTACACCTTC.

The J gene is TRBJ2-5, the V gene TRBV10-3; D might be TRBD1 (5 bases). Germline V gene lookup returns CDR1 ENHRY and CDR2 SYGVKD. CDR3 length: 16 residues. Trimming took off 0 bases at V and 3 bases at J, with 14 bases between the two ends. This CDR3 is CAISESQRTNKETQYF. In DNA form, the CDR3 reads TGTGCCATCAGTGAGTCTCAAAGGACAAATAAAGAGACCCAGTACTTC.

The chain carries TRBV4-1 and TRBJ2-5; TRBD1 is a possible D gene (7 bases). The germline CDR1 and CDR2 sequences are MGHRA and YSYEKL. This CDR3 has 15 residues. Trimming cost V 5 bases and J 2 bases, with 15 bases left between them. This CDR3 is CASSGGTATQETQYF. In DNA, the CDR3 is TGCGCCAGCAGCGGGGGGACAGCTACTCAAGAGACCCAGTACTTC.

V and J are TRBV4-1 and TRBJ2-7; TRBD2 aligns across 8 bases. Trimming took 3 bases from V and 2 from J; bases not matched to a gene: 6. CDR1 is MGHRA and CDR2 is YSYEKL in the germline V gene. This CDR3 comprises 15 residues. The CDR3 nucleotides read TGCGCCAGCAGCCAGTACCCAGCGGGAGCCTACGAGCAGTACTTC. Its translation is CASSQYPAGAYEQYF.

The rearrangement joins TRBV2 to TRBJ1-5; D not certain. Trimming left V 4 bases short and J 0 bases short, with 7 bases between. Per the germline V gene, CDR1 is SNHLY and CDR2 is FYNNEI. The CDR3 runs 14 residues. CDR3 in DNA: TGTGCCAGCAGTGTACCGGTTAGCAATCAGCCCCAGCATTTT. Protein sequence: CASSVPVSNQPQHF.

This clone showed up just a few times. This sequence joins TRBV19 and TRBJ2-7; D is undetermined. Germline CDR1 and CDR2: LNHDA and SQIVND (reference sequence). This CDR3 region has 14 residues. The V end lost 1 base, the J end lost 2 bases, and 9 bases lay between the germline ends. The CDR3 region has the DNA TGTGCCAGTAGTATAGCGGACGCCGCCTACGAGCAGTACTTC. Encoded protein: CASSIADAAYEQYF.

J is TRBJ2-1 and V is TRBV29-1, with D possibly matching TRBD1 (5 bases). Germline V gives CDR1 SQVTM, CDR2 ANQGSEA. The V and J ends lost 3 bases and 6 bases respectively, with 9 bases between them. CDR3 length equals 12 residues. The chain's CDR3 is CSVERQSNEQFF. CDR3 DNA: TGCAGCGTTGAGCGACAGAGCAATGAGCAGTTCTTC.

This clone came up a few times. At one end the junction does not follow the germline gene, possibly because of a read error. This chain connects TRBV4-1 to TRBJ1-2; D remains ambiguous. This CDR3 is 14 amino acids long. Germline V gene data show CDR1 as MGHRA and CDR2 as YSYEKL. The DNA for the CDR3 is TGCGCCAGCAGCCAAGTTACAGCAGACTACGGCTACACCTTC. Residues: CASSQVTADYGYTF.

Note on this clone: The sample carries other DNA sequences with the same CDR3. This chain connects TRBV5-1 to TRBJ2-7; D is undetermined. This CDR3 comprises 12 residues. Germline V gene sequence: CDR1 SGHRS, CDR2 YFSETQ. Trimming removed 1 base from V and 0 bases from J, with 2 bases in between. The CDR3 protein is CASSLSSYEQYF. CDR3 DNA: TGCGCCAGCAGCTTGAGCTCCTACGAGCAGTACTTC.

The chain combines TRBV7-9 with TRBJ1-5, with D uncertain. Germline V gene sequence: CDR1 SEHNR, CDR2 FQNEAQ (reference sequence). V was trimmed by 4 bases and J by 2 bases, leaving 15 bases between them. The CDR3 is made up of 16 amino acids. CDR3 amino acids: CASSSTKKGGNQPQHF. In DNA form, the CDR3 reads TGTGCCAGCAGCTCCACCAAGAAAGGCGGCAATCAGCCCCAGCATTTT.

The rearrangement links TRBV27 to TRBJ2-3; 8 nucleotides line up with TRBD2. The ends lost 2 bases at V and 2 bases at J; junction bases unmatched: 6. Per the germline V gene, CDR1 is MNHEY and CDR2 is SMNVEV (reference sequence). The CDR3 length is 16 residues. Written as DNA, the CDR3 is TGTGCCAGCAGTTTAATTTCCGGGAGGGCCACAGATACGCAGTATTTT. As protein: CASSLISGRATDTQYF.

This chain connects TRBV27 to TRBJ2-3; 13 nucleotides line up with TRBD2. The junction had 3 bases not matched to a gene; V was cut back by 3 bases and J by 0 bases. CDR3 length: 17 residues. CDR1 MNHEY and CDR2 SMNVEV come from the germline V gene (reference sequence). CDR3 residues: CASSFGTSGASTDTQYF. The CDR3 nucleotides read TGTGCCAGCAGTTTTGGGACTAGCGGGGCTAGCACAGATACGCAGTATTTT.

In DNA, the CDR3 is TGCGCCAGCAGCCTGGGACCATATCAAGAGACCCAGTACTTC. It codes for CASSLGPYQETQYF. The chain joins TRBV4-1 to TRBJ2-5; perhaps D is TRBD1 or TRBD2 (5 bases each). Germline-derived CDR1 and CDR2 are MGHRA and YSYEKL. This CDR3 has 14 amino acids. The V gene lost 4 bases and the J gene lost 2 bases, with 11 bases spanning the gap.

The chain uses TRBV4-3 and TRBJ2-1; 7 nucleotides match TRBD1. The germline V gene has CDR1 LGHNA and CDR2 YSLEER. There are 15 residues in the CDR3. Unmatched junction bases numbered 9, after V lost 1 base and J lost 9 bases. Written as DNA, the CDR3 is TGCGCCAGCAGCCAAGTACAGGGGAAGTATGGTGAGCAGTTCTTC. It specifies CASSQVQGKYGEQFF.

V is TRBV29-1 and J is TRBJ2-1; perhaps TRBD2 as D (5 bases). V lost 4 bases and J 4 bases, leaving 11 bases between the germline ends. Germline V gene sequence: CDR1 SQVTM, CDR2 ANQGSEA. The CDR3 length is 13 residues. In DNA, the CDR3 is TGCAGCGTTGCCCCCGGGGATTACAATGAGCAGTTCTTC. Its protein is CSVAPGDYNEQFF.

This clone was detected only a few times. The chain carries TRBV5-1 and TRBJ1-6; no clear D. Germline values: CDR1 SGHRS, CDR2 YFSETQ. The CDR3 length is 14 residues. Trimming removed 2 bases at V and 3 bases at J, with 6 bases between. The chain's CDR3 is CASSFRFYNSPLHF. DNA of the CDR3: TGCGCCAGCAGCTTCCGATTCTATAATTCACCCCTCCACTTT.

This chain links TRBV7-9 with TRBJ2-1, with TRBD2 matching 7 bases. V dropped 6 bases and J dropped 2; count of bases not matched to a gene: 7. This CDR3 is 15 amino acids long. Germline lookup yields CDR1 SEHNR and CDR2 FQNEAQ (reference sequence). The CDR3 DNA reads as TGTGCCAGCAGTCCCGCTAGCGGCCCCTACAATGAGCAGTTCTTC. Translation gives CASSPASGPYNEQFF.

The V and J genes are TRBV30 and TRBJ1-1; D ambiguous. CDR1 is GTSNPN and CDR2 is SVGIG in the germline V gene (reference sequence). The CDR3 length is 13 residues. V dropped 0 bases and J dropped 0 bases, with 5 bases sitting between them. In DNA form, the CDR3 reads TGTGCCTGGAGTGTACCCCTGAACACTGAAGCTTTCTTT. It specifies CAWSVPLNTEAFF.

J is TRBJ2-1 and V is TRBV5-1, with D possibly TRBD1 on 6 matching bases. This CDR3 is 14 amino acids long. Trimming pared 0 bases from V and 5 bases from J, leaving 9 bases between. The germline gives CDR1 SGHRS, CDR2 YFSETQ. The CDR3 nucleotides read TGCGCCAGCAGCTTGGGTCAGGGGCACAATGAGCAGTTCTTC. Amino acids: CASSLGQGHNEQFF.

The chain links TRBV10-3 to TRBJ2-2, with D possibly matching TRBD1 (6 bases). The CDR3 runs 15 residues. Germline values: CDR1 ENHRY, CDR2 SYGVKD. V lost 10 bases and J 6 bases, leaving 21 bases between the germline ends. DNA for the CDR3: TGTGCCAGCAGGTCGGGGCAGGGACATGCCGGGGAGCTGTTTTTT. Encoded protein: CASRSGQGHAGELFF.

The chain joins TRBV29-1 to TRBJ2-7, with TRBD1 matching 11 bases. Germline V lookup: CDR1 SQVTM, CDR2 ANQGSEA. V was clipped by 1 base and J by 2 bases; unmatched bases: 4. The CDR3 is 15 residues long. The chain's CDR3 is CSVEVWDRGAYEQYF. DNA for the CDR3: TGCAGCGTTGAAGTTTGGGACAGGGGGGCCTACGAGCAGTACTTC.